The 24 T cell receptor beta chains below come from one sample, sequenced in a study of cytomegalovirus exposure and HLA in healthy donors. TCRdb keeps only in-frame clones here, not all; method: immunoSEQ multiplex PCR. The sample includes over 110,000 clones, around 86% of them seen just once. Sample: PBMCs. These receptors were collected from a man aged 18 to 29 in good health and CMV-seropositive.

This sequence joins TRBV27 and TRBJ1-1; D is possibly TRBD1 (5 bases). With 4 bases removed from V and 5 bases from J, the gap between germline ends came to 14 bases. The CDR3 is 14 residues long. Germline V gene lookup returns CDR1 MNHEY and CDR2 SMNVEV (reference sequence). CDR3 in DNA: TGTGCCAGCAGTTCCGGGGGGTCTGTTACTGAAGCTTTCTTT. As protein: CASSSGGSVTEAFF.

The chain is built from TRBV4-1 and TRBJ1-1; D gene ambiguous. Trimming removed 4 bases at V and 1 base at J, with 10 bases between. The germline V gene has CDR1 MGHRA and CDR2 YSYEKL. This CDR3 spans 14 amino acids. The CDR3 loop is CASSPTAANTEAFF. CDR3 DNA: TGCGCCAGCAGCCCTACTGCTGCGAACACTGAAGCTTTCTTT.

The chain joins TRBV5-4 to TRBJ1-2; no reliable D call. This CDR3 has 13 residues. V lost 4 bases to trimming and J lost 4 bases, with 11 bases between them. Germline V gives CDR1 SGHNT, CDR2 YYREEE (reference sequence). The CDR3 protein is CASSQDGIYGYTF. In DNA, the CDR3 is TGTGCCAGCAGCCAGGACGGGATCTATGGCTACACCTTC.

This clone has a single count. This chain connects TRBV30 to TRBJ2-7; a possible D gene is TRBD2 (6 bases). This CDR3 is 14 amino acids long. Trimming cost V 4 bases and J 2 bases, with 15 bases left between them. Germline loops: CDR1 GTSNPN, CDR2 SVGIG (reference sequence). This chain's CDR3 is CAWTGGEGPYEQYF. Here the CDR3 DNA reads TGTGCCTGGACCGGGGGAGAGGGCCCCTACGAGCAGTACTTC.

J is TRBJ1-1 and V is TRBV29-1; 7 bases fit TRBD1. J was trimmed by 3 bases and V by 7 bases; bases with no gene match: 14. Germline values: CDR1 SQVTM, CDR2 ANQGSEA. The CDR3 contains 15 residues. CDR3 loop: CSAQRQGIGDTEAFF. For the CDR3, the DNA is TGCAGCGCCCAACGACAGGGCATTGGGGACACTGAAGCTTTCTTT. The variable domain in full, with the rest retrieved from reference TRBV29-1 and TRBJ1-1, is SAVISQKPSRDICQRGTSLTIQCQVDSQVTMMFWYRQQPGQSLTLIATANQGSEATYESGFVIDKFPISRPNLTFSTLTVSNMSPEDSSIYLCSAQRQGIGDTEAFFGQGTRLTVV.

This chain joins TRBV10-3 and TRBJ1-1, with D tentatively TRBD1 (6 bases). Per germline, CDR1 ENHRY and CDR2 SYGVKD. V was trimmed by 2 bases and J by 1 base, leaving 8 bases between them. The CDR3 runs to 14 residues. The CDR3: CAISEPGENTEAFF. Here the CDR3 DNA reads TGTGCCATCAGTGAGCCAGGGGAGAACACTGAAGCTTTCTTT.

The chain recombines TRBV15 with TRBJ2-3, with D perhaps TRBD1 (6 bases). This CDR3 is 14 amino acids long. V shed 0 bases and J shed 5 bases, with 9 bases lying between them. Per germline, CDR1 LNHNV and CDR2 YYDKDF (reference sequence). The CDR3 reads CATSRDRGLDTQYF. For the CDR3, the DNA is TGTGCCACCAGCAGAGACAGGGGATTAGATACGCAGTATTTT.

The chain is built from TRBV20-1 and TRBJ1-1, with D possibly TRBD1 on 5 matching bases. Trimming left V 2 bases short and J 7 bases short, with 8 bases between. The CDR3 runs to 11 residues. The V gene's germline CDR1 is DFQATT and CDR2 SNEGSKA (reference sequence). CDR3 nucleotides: TGCAGTGCTAGAAGGGGTTTTGAAGCTTTCTTT. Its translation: CSARRGFEAFF.

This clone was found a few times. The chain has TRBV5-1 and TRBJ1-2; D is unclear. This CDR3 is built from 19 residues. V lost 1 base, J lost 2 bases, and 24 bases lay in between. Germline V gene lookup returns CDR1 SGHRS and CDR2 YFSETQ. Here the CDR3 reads CASSLTHAPREGQNYGYTF. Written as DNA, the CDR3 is TGCGCCAGCAGCTTGACCCACGCCCCCCGGGAGGGTCAAAACTATGGCTACACCTTC.

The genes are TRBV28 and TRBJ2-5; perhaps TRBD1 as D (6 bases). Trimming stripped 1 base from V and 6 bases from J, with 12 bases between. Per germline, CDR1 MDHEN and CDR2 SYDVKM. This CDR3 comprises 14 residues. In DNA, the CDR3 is TGTGCCAGCAGTTTATCGGACAGTCGGAAGACCCAGTACTTC. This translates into CASSLSDSRKTQYF.

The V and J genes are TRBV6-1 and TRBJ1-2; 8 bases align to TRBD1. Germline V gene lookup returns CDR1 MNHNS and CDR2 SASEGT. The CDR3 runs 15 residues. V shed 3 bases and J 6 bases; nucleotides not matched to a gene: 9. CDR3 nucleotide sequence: TGTGCCAGCAGTGAGTGGACAGGGTGGATAAATGGCTACACCTTC. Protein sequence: CASSEWTGWINGYTF.

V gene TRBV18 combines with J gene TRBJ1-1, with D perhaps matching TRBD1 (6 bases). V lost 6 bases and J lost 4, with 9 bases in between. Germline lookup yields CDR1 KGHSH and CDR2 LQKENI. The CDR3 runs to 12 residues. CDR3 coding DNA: TGTGCCAGCTCGTTCAGGGGCACTGAAGCTTTCTTT. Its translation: CASSFRGTEAFF.

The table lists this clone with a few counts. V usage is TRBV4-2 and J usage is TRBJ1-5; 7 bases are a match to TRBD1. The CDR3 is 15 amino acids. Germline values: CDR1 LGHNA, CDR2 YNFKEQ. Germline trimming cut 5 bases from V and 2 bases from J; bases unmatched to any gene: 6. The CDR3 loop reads CASSVTGVGNQPQHF. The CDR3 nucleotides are TGTGCCAGCAGCGTTACAGGGGTTGGCAATCAGCCCCAGCATTTT.

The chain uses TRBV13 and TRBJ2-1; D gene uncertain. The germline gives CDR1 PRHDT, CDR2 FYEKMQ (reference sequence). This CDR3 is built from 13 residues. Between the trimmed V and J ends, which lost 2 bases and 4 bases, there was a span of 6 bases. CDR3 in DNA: TGTGCCAGCAGCTTACGCAGTTACAATGAGCAGTTCTTC. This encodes CASSLRSYNEQFF.

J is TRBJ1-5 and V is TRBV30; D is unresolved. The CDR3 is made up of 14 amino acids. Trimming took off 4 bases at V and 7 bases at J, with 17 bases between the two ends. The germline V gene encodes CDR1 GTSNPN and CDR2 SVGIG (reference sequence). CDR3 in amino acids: CAWTPGTNGQPQHF. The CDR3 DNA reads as TGTGCCTGGACCCCGGGTACTAACGGGCAGCCCCAGCATTTT.

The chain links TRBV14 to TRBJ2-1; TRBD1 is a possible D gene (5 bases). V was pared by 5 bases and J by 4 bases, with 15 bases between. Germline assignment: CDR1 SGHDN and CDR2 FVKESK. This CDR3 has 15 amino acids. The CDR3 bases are TGTGCCAGCAGCTACCAACGTGCAGGGTACAATGAGCAGTTCTTC. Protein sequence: CASSYQRAGYNEQFF.

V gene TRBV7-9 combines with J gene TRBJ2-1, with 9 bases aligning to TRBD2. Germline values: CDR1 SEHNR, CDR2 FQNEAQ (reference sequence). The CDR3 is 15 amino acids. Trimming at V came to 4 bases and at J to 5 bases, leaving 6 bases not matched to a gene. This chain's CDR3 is CASSSSGRIDNEQFF. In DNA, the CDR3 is TGTGCCAGCAGCTCGAGCGGGAGGATCGACAATGAGCAGTTCTTC.

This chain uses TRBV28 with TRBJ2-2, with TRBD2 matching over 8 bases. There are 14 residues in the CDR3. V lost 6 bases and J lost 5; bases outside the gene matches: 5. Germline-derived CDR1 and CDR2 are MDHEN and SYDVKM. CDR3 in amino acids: CASRTTGGTGELFF. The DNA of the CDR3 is TGTGCCAGCAGGACCACGGGAGGGACCGGGGAGCTGTTTTTT.

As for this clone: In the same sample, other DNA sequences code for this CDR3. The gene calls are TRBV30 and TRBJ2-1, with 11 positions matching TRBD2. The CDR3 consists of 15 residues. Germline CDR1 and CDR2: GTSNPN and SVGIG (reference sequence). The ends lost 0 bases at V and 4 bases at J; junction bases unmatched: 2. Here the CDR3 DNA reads TGTGCCTGGAGTGTCCTAGCGGGAGGTTACAATGAGCAGTTCTTC. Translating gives CAWSVLAGGYNEQFF.

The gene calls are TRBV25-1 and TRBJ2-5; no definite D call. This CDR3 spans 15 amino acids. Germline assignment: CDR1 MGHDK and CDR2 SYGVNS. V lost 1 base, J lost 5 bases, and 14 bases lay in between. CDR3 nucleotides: TGTGCCAGCAGTGAATCCTCAGTTTCGAGGGAGACCCAGTACTTC. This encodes CASSESSVSRETQYF.

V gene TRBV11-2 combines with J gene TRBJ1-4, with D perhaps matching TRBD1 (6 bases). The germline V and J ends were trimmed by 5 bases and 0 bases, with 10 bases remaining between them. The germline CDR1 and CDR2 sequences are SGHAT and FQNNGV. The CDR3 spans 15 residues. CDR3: CASSPRGATNEKLFF. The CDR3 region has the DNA TGTGCCAGCAGCCCCAGGGGTGCAACTAATGAAAAACTGTTTTTT.

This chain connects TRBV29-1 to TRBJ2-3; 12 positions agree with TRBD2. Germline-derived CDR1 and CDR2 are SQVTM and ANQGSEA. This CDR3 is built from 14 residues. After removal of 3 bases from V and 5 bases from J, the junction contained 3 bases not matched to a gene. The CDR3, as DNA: TGCAGCGTTGAGCCTAGCGGGAGGGTAGATACGCAGTATTTT. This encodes CSVEPSGRVDTQYF.

The CDR3 reads CASSMGWRDTEAFF. The CDR3 nucleotides are TGTGCCAGTAGTATGGGTTGGAGGGACACTGAAGCTTTCTTT. The V and J genes are TRBV19 and TRBJ1-1; D unresolved. Germline assignment: CDR1 LNHDA and CDR2 SQIVND (reference sequence). This CDR3 region has 14 residues. V lost 3 bases and J lost 3, with 11 bases in between.

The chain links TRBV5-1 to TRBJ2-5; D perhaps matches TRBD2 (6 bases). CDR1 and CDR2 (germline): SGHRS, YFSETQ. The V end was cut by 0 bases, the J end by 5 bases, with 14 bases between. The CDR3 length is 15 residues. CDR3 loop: CASSLAGWAGETQYF. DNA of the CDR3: TGCGCCAGCAGCTTGGCCGGGTGGGCGGGGGAGACCCAGTACTTC. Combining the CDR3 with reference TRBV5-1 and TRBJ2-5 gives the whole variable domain KAGVTQTPRYLIKTRGQQVTLSCSPISGHRSVSWYQQTPGQGLQFLFEYFSETQRNKGNFPGRFSGRQFSNSRSEMNVSTLELGDSALYLCASSLAGWAGETQYFGPGTRLLVL.